A single sample gave rise to the 5 T cell receptor beta chains below, sequenced in a study of blood T cell repertoires in COVID-19. Method: immunoSEQ multiplex PCR; TCRdb's copy keeps in-frame clones and lacks some. The table includes some 120,000 clones, about 87% detected once. Sequencing was carried out using peripheral blood. The receptors shown here come from a woman in her fifties or sixties with acute or convalescent COVID-19.

This sequence joins TRBV11-2 and TRBJ2-2; TRBD2 might be the D (5 bases). V lost 7 bases to trimming and J lost 0 bases, with 9 bases between them. The CDR3 is 14 residues long. Germline loops: CDR1 SGHAT, CDR2 FQNNGV. The CDR3 nucleotides read TGTGCCAGCACGGGGTTCGCGAACACCGGGGAGCTGTTTTTT. Translated, it gives CASTGFANTGELFF. Looking up the rest from reference TRBV11-2 and TRBJ2-2 gives the full variable domain: EAGVAQSPRYKIIEKRQSVAFWCNPISGHATLYWYQQILGQGPKLLIQFQNNGVVDDSQLPKDRFSAERLKGVDSTLKIQPAKLEDSAVYLCASTGFANTGELFFGEGSRLTVL.

The chain employs TRBV9 and TRBJ2-5; 7 bases match TRBD2. The CDR3 has 14 amino acids. V gave up 0 bases and J gave up 10 bases; unmatched junction bases: 9. Germline values: CDR1 SGDLS, CDR2 YYNGEE. CDR3 protein: CASSVGVAGGSQYF. The CDR3 DNA sequence: TGTGCCAGCAGCGTAGGAGTAGCGGGTGGGAGCCAGTACTTC.

V gene TRBV5-5 combines with J gene TRBJ2-7; 7 bases match TRBD2. CDR3 length: 13 amino acids. V lost 4 bases and J lost 1; bases outside the gene matches: 2. Germline V gives CDR1 SGHKS, CDR2 YYEKEE (reference sequence). Here the CDR3 DNA reads TGTGCCAGCAGCAAGGGAGGGTCCTACGAGCAGTACTTC. Protein sequence: CASSKGGSYEQYF.

The chain employs TRBV2 and TRBJ2-7, with 8 bases matching TRBD2. The CDR3 contains 14 residues. V lost 3 bases to trimming and J lost 4 bases; unmatched junction nucleotides: 5. CDR1 is SNHLY, CDR2 FYNNEI, per germline. The CDR3 reads CASSDEAGAYEQYF. The CDR3 bases are TGTGCCAGCAGTGATGAAGCGGGGGCTTACGAGCAGTACTTC. The full variable domain, with the rest looked up from reference TRBV2 and TRBJ2-7, is EPEVTQTPSHQVTQMGQEVILRCVPISNHLYFYWYRQILGQKVEFLVSFYNNEISEKSEIFDDQFSVERPDGSNFTLKIRSTKLEDSAMYFCASSDEAGAYEQYFGPGTRLTVT.

The chain has TRBV12-3 or TRBV12-4 and TRBJ2-7, with D uncertain. CDR3 size: 13 residues. Trimming stripped 4 bases from V and 3 bases from J, with 10 bases between. In nucleotides, the CDR3 is TGTGCCAGCAGTTCACACGTGGTCTACGAGCAGTACTTC. Protein sequence: CASSSHVVYEQYF.